Following are 15 T cell receptor beta chains from one sample sequenced in a study of blood T cell repertoires in COVID-19 (dated by TCRdb to about 2020). The receptor library was made with the immunoSEQ multiplex PCR assay. TCRdb mirrors the immuneACCESS table, restricted to in-frame sequences. Some clones are absent from its copies; in checked studies, under half trace to an unresolved V gene, and the reason for the others is unknown. In this sample the table shows 35,000 to 45,000 clones, 79% of which occur a single time. The ten most abundant clones make up approximately 23% of the sample. The sample was peripheral blood. The receptors come from a man aged 65 to 79 with acute or convalescent COVID-19.

This clone was picked up a small number of times. V is TRBV19 and J is TRBJ2-7, with 7 bases that match TRBD1. Trimming at V came to 6 bases and at J to 1 base, leaving 9 bases not matched to a gene. The CDR3 extends over 15 amino acids. The V gene's germline CDR1 is LNHDA and CDR2 SQIVND (reference sequence). For the CDR3, the DNA is TGTGCCAGTAGCCGTGGGGGACAGCTTTCCTACGAGCAGTACTTC. As protein: CASSRGGQLSYEQYF.

The chain combines TRBV27 with TRBJ1-5; no reliable D call. Germline V gene lookup returns CDR1 MNHEY and CDR2 SMNVEV (reference sequence). The CDR3 sequence is 13 residues long. Between the trimmed V and J ends, which lost 0 bases and 5 bases, there was a span of 5 bases. CDR3 sequence: CASSLSADQPQHF. CDR3 in DNA: TGTGCCAGCAGTTTATCGGCTGATCAGCCCCAGCATTTT.

In its sample, this clone was seen a few times. The gene calls are TRBV5-4 and TRBJ2-7, with 7 bases matching TRBD1. Unmatched junction bases numbered 4, after V lost 0 bases and J lost 1 base. Germline-derived CDR1 and CDR2 are SGHNT and YYREEE (reference sequence). The CDR3 totals 15 residues. As DNA, the CDR3 is TGTGCCAGCAGCTTGGGGACAGGCTTGTCCTACGAGCAGTACTTC. Amino acids: CASSLGTGLSYEQYF. Looking up the rest from reference TRBV5-4 and TRBJ2-7 gives the full variable domain: ETGVTQSPTHLIKTRGQQVTLRCSSQSGHNTVSWYQQALGQGPQFIFQYYREEENGRGNFPPRFSGLQFPNYSSELNVNALELDDSALYLCASSLGTGLSYEQYFGPGTRLTVT.

CDR3 DNA: TGTGCCAGCAGTTACTCGGCGACTAGCGGGAGGGGTGAGCAGTTCTTC. Translating it yields CASSYSATSGRGEQFF. The V and J genes are TRBV6-5 and TRBJ2-1; 14 bases fit TRBD2. Germline V gene data show CDR1 as MNHEY and CDR2 as SVGAGI. The CDR3 length is 16 residues. Unmatched junction bases numbered 4, after V lost 0 bases and J lost 9 bases.

The V and J genes are TRBV7-9 and TRBJ2-1; 8 bases align to TRBD2. CDR3 length: 17 residues. Losses at the gene ends were 4 bases for V and 9 bases for J; bases not matched to a gene: 17. CDR1 and CDR2 (germline): SEHNR, FQNEAQ (reference sequence). The CDR3 nucleotides are TGTGCCAGCAGCTGGGGTGGTGCGGGGACTAGTAAGCCTGAGCAGTTCTTC. It codes for CASSWGGAGTSKPEQFF.

The chain has TRBV5-8 and TRBJ2-5; no clear D gene. CDR3 length equals 11 residues. The V gene lost 1 base and the J gene lost 14 bases, with 12 bases spanning the gap. In germline, CDR1 is SGHTS, CDR2 YDEGEE. The CDR3 region is CASSLLAVHYF. CDR3 nucleotide sequence: TGTGCCAGCAGCTTGTTGGCAGTACATTACTTC.

This clone was observed a handful of times. The V call is TRBV4-3, the J call TRBJ1-2, with D perhaps TRBD1 (6 bases). The CDR3 is 13 residues long. V lost 2 bases to trimming and J lost 5 bases, with 9 bases between them. Germline values: CDR1 LGHNA, CDR2 YSLEER. DNA for the CDR3: TGCGCCAGCAGCCAACTGGACAGATATGGCTACACCTTC. Its translation: CASSQLDRYGYTF.

The V call is TRBV10-3, the J call TRBJ2-5, with 9 bases lining up with TRBD1. The germline V gene has CDR1 ENHRY and CDR2 SYGVKD. The CDR3 extends over 14 amino acids. V shed 5 bases and J 5 bases; nucleotides not matched to a gene: 6. The DNA for the CDR3 is TGTGCCATCAGTCCGGGACAGGGCCTCGAGACCCAGTACTTC. Translating gives CAISPGQGLETQYF.

This chain uses TRBV5-4 with TRBJ1-6; 7 bases align to TRBD1. Trimming at V came to 2 bases and at J to 14 bases, leaving 10 bases not matched to a gene. Germline CDR1 is SGHNT and CDR2 is YYREEE (reference sequence). The CDR3 totals 14 residues. Here the CDR3 DNA reads TGTGCCAGCAGCTTTGCGGGACAGCCAATATCCCTCCACTTT. This gives the protein CASSFAGQPISLHF.

This clone was detected only once. The CDR3 loop is CASSVVSSGAATQYF. The CDR3 bases are TGTGCCAGCAGCGTAGTCTCTAGCGGGGCGGCGACCCAGTACTTC. The chain couples TRBV9 to TRBJ2-5; 9 bases agree with TRBD2. The trim removed 0 bases at V and 7 bases at J, leaving 7 bases unmatched. Germline CDR1 and CDR2: SGDLS and YYNGEE. CDR3 length equals 15 residues.

In its sample, this clone was seen a few times. The gene calls are TRBV7-6 and TRBJ2-7; 7 positions agree with TRBD1. This CDR3 region has 17 residues. The V gene end was trimmed by 0 bases and the J gene end by 0 bases; junction bases not matched to a gene: 8. Per germline, CDR1 SGHVS and CDR2 FNYEAQ. The CDR3 reads CASSLALDRLGSYEQYF. The CDR3 DNA is TGTGCCAGCAGCTTAGCGCTGGACAGGTTAGGCTCCTACGAGCAGTACTTC.

On this clone itself: The junction departs from germline at one end; a sequencing error may be responsible. This chain connects TRBV7-7 to TRBJ2-1; D is perhaps TRBD2 (5 bases). Germline V gene sequence: CDR1 SSHAT, CDR2 FNYEAQ (reference sequence). This CDR3 comprises 16 residues. CDR3 region: CASSLDGSRGYNEQFF. As DNA, the CDR3 is TGTGCTAGCAGCTTAGATGGGAGTCGAGGGTACAATGAGCAGTTCTTC.

This rearrangement joins TRBV11-1 to TRBJ2-7; TRBD2 might be the D (5 bases). Germline lookup yields CDR1 SGHAT and CDR2 FQDESV (reference sequence). Deletions cut 1 base from V and 5 bases from J, with 15 bases between. The CDR3 consists of 15 residues. DNA for the CDR3: TGTGCCAGCAGCTTAGGAGGGAGCAACAGCCACGAGCAGTACTTC. This sequence encodes CASSLGGSNSHEQYF. The full variable domain, its missing parts supplied by reference TRBV11-1 and TRBJ2-7, is EAEVAQSPRYKITEKSQAVAFWCDPISGHATLYWYRQILGQGPELLVQFQDESVVDDSQLPKDRFSAERLKGVDSTLKIQPAELGDSAMYLCASSLGGSNSHEQYFGPGTRLTVT.

The V call is TRBV11-1, the J call TRBJ2-1; tentative D call: TRBD1 (7 bases). V was pared by 3 bases and J by 6 bases, with 18 bases between. The CDR3 is made up of 16 amino acids. Germline CDR1 is SGHAT and CDR2 is FQDESV (reference sequence). The CDR3 region has the DNA TGTGCCAGCAGCTTGGGCGGGACTCCAGGGGGCAATGAGCAGTTCTTC. Protein sequence: CASSLGGTPGGNEQFF. Looking up the rest from reference TRBV11-1 and TRBJ2-1 gives the full variable domain: EAEVAQSPRYKITEKSQAVAFWCDPISGHATLYWYRQILGQGPELLVQFQDESVVDDSQLPKDRFSAERLKGVDSTLKIQPAELGDSAMYLCASSLGGTPGGNEQFFGPGTRLTVL.

V usage is TRBV12-3 or TRBV12-4 and J usage is TRBJ2-5; D perhaps matches TRBD1 (6 bases). This CDR3 region has 13 residues. The germline V and J ends were trimmed by 7 bases and 3 bases, with 12 bases remaining between them. The CDR3 bases are TGTGCCAGCACGGGACAAGAAAAAGAGACCCAGTACTTC. Its translation is CASTGQEKETQYF.